This T cell receptor beta chain comes out of a study of T cell responses to AZD1222 COVID-19 vaccine. Study-level findings and limits: Mostly white British, mostly female donors; authors suggested clonal diversity may be underestimated. Among vaccine-associated CD4 TCRs, coverage spanned spike, with dominance at 160-218 and 743-854. Repertoires were obtained only post-peak T cell response. Just 5 or 6 AZD1222 recipients tested seropositive at baseline.

Concerning this clone: Its antigen is as yet unknown.

This CDR3 has 15 amino acids. CDR1 is MNHNY and CDR2 is SVGAGI in the germline V gene (reference sequence). Trimming took off 6 bases at V and 0 bases at J, with 12 bases between the two ends. Profiled with immunoSEQ multiplex PCR; TCRdb holds only in-frame clones, not every one. This sample yields roughly 85,000 clones, of which 80% to 90% are seen a single time; roughly 7.5% belongs to the top ten. The TCR originated in an adult in good health. The sample consisted of peripheral blood, taken on day 0 of AZD1222 vaccination. The chain recombines TRBV6-6 with TRBJ1-3; no definite D call. The CDR3 spells CASREVGISGNTIYF. CDR3 nucleotides: TGTGCCAGCAGGGAAGTCGGAATCTCTGGAAACACCATATATTTT.